These 32 T cell receptor beta chains were all obtained from the same sample, sequenced in a study of Ad26.COV2.S vaccination and SARS-CoV-2 variants (dated by TCRdb to the early 2020s). The library was obtained by the immunoSEQ multiplex PCR assay. Imported from immuneACCESS, the table was reduced by TCRdb to in-frame sequences with V and J called. These copies leave out some clones; in studies compared against another copy, an unresolved V gene accounts for under half, and the cause of the remainder is not known. The sample table shows roughly 330,000 clones, and 85% to 90% are seen once. The ten largest clones capture 5.5% of the sample. Interpreted using the paper, the treatment or condition label stands for: over 15 received Ad26.COV2.S at low or high dose, single or two shots; 5 received placebo; per-sample allocation not given. Repertoires of vaccine and placebo recipients were sequenced from samples collected on day 63 after the first injection.

The sequencing here drew on peripheral blood, taken in a trial of Ad26.COV2.S vaccine versus placebo. These receptors were taken from a person between 18 and 59 years old who received the Ad26.COV2.S COVID-19 vaccine or a placebo.

The chain recombines TRBV3-1 (or the pseudogene TRBV3-2) with TRBJ1-2; D possibly corresponds to TRBD1 (5 bases). Germline V CDR1 and CDR2: LGHDT, YNNKEL (reference sequence). CDR3 length: 13 residues. The germline V and J ends were trimmed by 8 bases and 5 bases, with 15 bases remaining between them. CDR3: CASGGGLRYGYTF. Written as DNA, the CDR3 is TGTGCCAGCGGGGGGGGATTACGGTATGGCTACACCTTC.

This clone appeared a single time. V is TRBV19 and J is TRBJ2-7; D is ambiguous. In germline, CDR1 is LNHDA, CDR2 SQIVND (reference sequence). CDR3 length: 15 residues. The V gene lost 6 bases and the J gene lost 3 bases, with 18 bases spanning the gap. This chain's CDR3 is CASRSLSQPNYEQYF. The DNA for the CDR3 is TGTGCCAGTAGAAGTCTGAGCCAACCTAACTACGAGCAGTACTTC.

The V and J genes are TRBV7-2 and TRBJ1-3, with no clear D. Per germline, CDR1 SGHTA and CDR2 FQGNSA. This CDR3 is 16 amino acids long. V shed 7 bases and J shed 0 bases, with 16 bases lying between them. CDR3 sequence (DNA): TGTGCCAGCAACCTAGGGTTTGGAAGCTCTGGAAACACCATATATTTT. This codes for CASNLGFGSSGNTIYF.

This clone was found a few times. The rearrangement links TRBV28 to TRBJ1-2; D is unresolved. V shed 7 bases and J shed 3 bases, with 6 bases lying between them. Germline CDR1 MDHEN, CDR2 SYDVKM. The CDR3 spans 11 residues. The CDR3 DNA sequence: TGTGCCAGCAATAAGGACTATGGCTACACCTTC. Translated, it gives CASNKDYGYTF.

V usage is TRBV7-9 and J usage is TRBJ2-1; D remains ambiguous. Germline CDR1 reads SEHNR; CDR2 reads FQNEAQ (reference sequence). The CDR3 consists of 14 residues. Trimming pared 1 base from V and 0 bases from J, leaving 4 bases between. CDR3 sequence (DNA): TGTGCCAGCAGCTTAGAGGGCTCCTACAATGAGCAGTTCTTC. Protein product: CASSLEGSYNEQFF.

This clone appeared a few times. This chain joins TRBV5-4 and TRBJ2-2; D may be TRBD2 (6 bases). CDR3 length equals 16 residues. CDR1 is SGHNT and CDR2 is YYREEE in the germline V gene (reference sequence). The V end was cut by 4 bases, the J end by 3 bases, with 16 bases between. CDR3 DNA: TGTGCCAGCAGCCCGGCGGGTACGGGGGACACCGGGGAGCTGTTTTTT. Translated, it gives CASSPAGTGDTGELFF.

The chain carries TRBV6-5 and TRBJ1-5; 7 bases are shared with TRBD1. The V gene end was trimmed by 6 bases and the J gene end by 9 bases; junction bases not matched to a gene: 8. Germline V gene data show CDR1 as MNHEY and CDR2 as SVGAGI. This CDR3 has 13 amino acids. CDR3 sequence reads: CASRDRVQGPQHF. The CDR3 DNA reads TGTGCCAGCAGAGACAGGGTGCAGGGGCCCCAGCATTTT.

The chain carries TRBV19 and TRBJ2-7, with TRBD1 matching over 9 bases. This CDR3 contains 16 residues. CDR1 is LNHDA, CDR2 SQIVND, per germline (reference sequence). The trim removed 4 bases at V and 3 bases at J, leaving 10 bases unmatched. CDR3 in amino acids: CASSKGGQGGSYEQYF. The CDR3 DNA follows: TGTGCCAGTAGTAAGGGGGGACAGGGAGGGAGCTACGAGCAGTACTTC.

The V call is TRBV11-2, the J call TRBJ1-1; D uncertain. This CDR3 is 13 amino acids long. CDR1 SGHAT and CDR2 FQNNGV come from the germline V gene. The DNA for the CDR3 is TGTGCGTACGAGGGAGCGCAGGAATCTGAAGCTTTCTTT. This encodes CAYEGAQESEAFF.

The genes are TRBV6-5 and TRBJ1-2; 7 bases are shared with TRBD1. V lost 6 bases and J lost 0; bases outside the gene matches: 4. The CDR3 totals 14 residues. CDR1 MNHEY and CDR2 SVGAGI come from the germline V gene. CDR3 in amino acids: CASSLGQANYGYTF. CDR3 DNA sequence: TGTGCCAGCAGCCTCGGACAGGCTAACTATGGCTACACCTTC.

The chain joins TRBV11-2 to TRBJ2-7, with 8 nucleotides matching TRBD2. Germline CDR1 is SGHAT and CDR2 is FQNNGV. The CDR3 extends over 15 amino acids. V gave up 4 bases and J gave up 5 bases; unmatched junction bases: 10. CDR3 amino acids: CASSYLAGSFDEQYV. The CDR3 DNA reads TGTGCCAGCAGCTACCTAGCGGGTTCCTTCGACGAGCAGTACGTC.

This sequence joins TRBV9 and TRBJ2-2; maybe TRBD1 (8 bases). This CDR3 comprises 16 residues. Germline V CDR1 and CDR2: SGDLS, YYNGEE. V was cut by 0 bases and J by 3 bases, with 12 bases left in between. The CDR3 protein is CASSVGTGRDTGELFF. In DNA form, the CDR3 reads TGTGCCAGCAGCGTAGGGACAGGGAGGGACACCGGGGAGCTGTTTTTT.

This clone appeared a few times. The rearrangement links TRBV5-4 to TRBJ2-5; D gene uncertain. Germline CDR1 is SGHNT and CDR2 is YYREEE (reference sequence). V was trimmed by 2 bases and J by 2 bases, leaving 25 bases between them. The CDR3 is made up of 19 amino acids. CDR3 residues: CASSLNRLGTTSDQETQYF. CDR3 sequence (DNA): TGTGCCAGCAGCTTAAATCGGCTGGGAACTACGTCGGATCAAGAGACCCAGTACTTC.

This clone was detected once. The chain links TRBV13 to TRBJ1-4, with 8 bases that match TRBD1. This CDR3 has 15 residues. The germline V gene encodes CDR1 PRHDT and CDR2 FYEKMQ (reference sequence). The ends lost 5 bases at V and 10 bases at J; junction bases unmatched: 12. CDR3 in DNA: TGTGCCAGCAGCCAAGGTCCAGGGGGCTCGGGAAAACTGTTTTTT. Its translation is CASSQGPGGSGKLFF.

This clone was detected once. V gene TRBV27 combines with J gene TRBJ2-7; D tentatively reads TRBD1 or TRBD2 (5 bases each). Trimming removed 10 bases at V and 0 bases at J, with 16 bases between. This CDR3 has 14 residues. The germline V gene has CDR1 MNHEY and CDR2 SMNVEV (reference sequence). In DNA form, the CDR3 reads TGTGCCACCGGCGGGCAGGGAAGCTCCTACGAGCAGTACTTC. It translates to CATGGQGSSYEQYF.

The chain carries TRBV6-5 and TRBJ2-3, with 12 bases lining up with TRBD1. The CDR3 contains 15 residues. V dropped 8 bases and J dropped 5; count of bases not matched to a gene: 8. CDR1 is MNHEY, CDR2 SVGAGI, per germline. The CDR3 nucleotides are TGTGCCAGCTTGGGACAGGGGGCTTTAAGAGATACGCAGTATTTT. Protein: CASLGQGALRDTQYF.

This chain links TRBV2 with TRBJ1-2; no firm D call. The CDR3 is made up of 13 amino acids. Per the germline V gene, CDR1 is SNHLY and CDR2 is FYNNEI. V was pared by 6 bases and J by 8 bases, with 16 bases between. The CDR3 nucleotides read TGTGCCAGCAGGTTTTTGGGTACAGAAGGCTACACCTTC. This codes for CASRFLGTEGYTF.

The chain couples TRBV7-2 to TRBJ1-2; 9 positions match TRBD1. Germline CDR1 SGHTA, CDR2 FQGNSA. CDR3 length: 17 amino acids. The ends lost 8 bases at V and 10 bases at J; junction bases unmatched: 23. DNA of the CDR3: TGTGCCAGCGGGAGCGGGACAGGGAAACAACCTCGGTTCGTCTACACCTTC. This gives the protein CASGSGTGKQPRFVYTF.

V gene TRBV1 combines with J gene TRBJ1-3; TRBD1 reflects the table's D call only, with no check against the DNA. TRBV1 is recorded as a pseudogene. CDR3 length: 17 amino acids. The DNA for the CDR3 is TGCACCAGCAGCCAGCGACACTCTCTTTCCTCTGGAAACACCATATATTTT. It yields the protein CTSSQRHSLSSGNTIYF.

The chain has TRBV11-2 and TRBJ2-3; TRBD2 matches 9 bases. The CDR3 has 15 amino acids. Germline lookup yields CDR1 SGHAT and CDR2 FQNNGV. After removal of 0 bases from V and 4 bases from J, the junction contained 2 bases not matched to a gene. The CDR3 DNA reads TGTGCCAGCAGCTTAGAGGCGGGGGGGCCAGATACGCAGTATTTT. It encodes CASSLEAGGPDTQYF.

V and J are TRBV7-9 and TRBJ1-2, with D uncertain. The CDR3 is 13 residues long. Trimming shortened V by 8 bases and J by 4 bases, and 14 bases separated the two germline ends. Germline CDR1 is SEHNR and CDR2 is FQNEAQ (reference sequence). CDR3 loop: CASPSRFSYGYTF. The CDR3 DNA is TGTGCCAGCCCCTCTCGTTTTTCCTATGGCTACACCTTC.

This clone was detected once. J is TRBJ1-2 and V is TRBV6-5; tentative D call: TRBD1 (5 bases). From germline, CDR1 is MNHEY and CDR2 SVGAGI. Trimming shortened V by 10 bases and J by 8 bases, and 20 bases separated the two germline ends. The CDR3 has 13 residues. CDR3: CATMEAVGRGYTF. In DNA, the CDR3 is TGTGCCACCATGGAGGCCGTGGGACGCGGCTACACCTTC.

J is TRBJ1-5 and V is TRBV12-3 or TRBV12-4; a weak D match, TRBD1 (5 bases). Trimming cost V 2 bases and J 11 bases, with 13 bases left between them. The CDR3 has 13 amino acids. CDR3 protein: CASSLSGPGAQHF. The CDR3 coding sequence is TGTGCCAGCAGTTTATCCGGGCCGGGGGCCCAGCATTTT.

In its sample, this clone was seen once. The chain employs TRBV4-3 and TRBJ2-5; 10 nucleotides agree with TRBD2. Germline CDR1 and CDR2: LGHNA and YSLEER. The CDR3 spans 15 residues. J was trimmed by 1 base and V by 4 bases; bases with no gene match: 3. In DNA, the CDR3 is TGCGCCAGCAGCCCGACTAGCGGGTCCCAAGAGACCCAGTACTTC. Translating gives CASSPTSGSQETQYF.

The CDR3 sequence: CASSPTAVGQPQHF. CDR3 DNA: TGTGCCAGCTCACCAACGGCGGTGGGTCAGCCCCAGCATTTT. The chain combines TRBV18 with TRBJ1-5; D not resolved. This CDR3 has 14 amino acids. Trimming cost V 2 bases and J 6 bases, with 11 bases left between them. CDR1 is KGHSH, CDR2 LQKENI, per germline.

This clone was observed a few times. The V gene is TRBV18, the J gene TRBJ2-2; 7 nucleotides match TRBD1. V lost 6 bases, J lost 4 bases, and 8 bases stayed unmatched. The CDR3 contains 15 residues. The germline gives CDR1 KGHSH, CDR2 LQKENI. CDR3 sequence (DNA): TGTGCCAGCTCCCCGGGACAGCAGTCCACCGGGGAGCTGTTTTTT. Its translation is CASSPGQQSTGELFF.

J is TRBJ2-1 and V is TRBV7-9; 11 bases align to TRBD2. The CDR3 covers 16 residues. CDR1 and CDR2 from the germline V gene are SEHNR and FQNEAQ (reference sequence). V dropped 0 bases and J dropped 8; count of bases not matched to a gene: 6. CDR3 sequence reads: CASSLALAGGRHEQFF. DNA of the CDR3: TGTGCCAGCAGCTTAGCGCTAGCGGGAGGCCGTCATGAGCAGTTCTTC.

V usage is TRBV5-1 and J usage is TRBJ1-1; no clear D gene. Germline loops: CDR1 SGHRS, CDR2 YFSETQ. CDR3 length: 15 residues. The V end was cut by 0 bases, the J end by 1 base, with 10 bases between. CDR3 residues: CASSLVGFTNTEAFF. Written as DNA, the CDR3 is TGCGCCAGCAGCTTGGTCGGGTTTACGAACACTGAAGCTTTCTTT.

The table lists this clone with a count of one. This chain connects TRBV29-1 to TRBJ1-4, with D uncertain. Trimming took off 7 bases at V and 13 bases at J, with 19 bases between the two ends. This CDR3 has 12 amino acids. Per the germline V gene, CDR1 is SQVTM and CDR2 is ANQGSEA. CDR3 loop: CSAYTDPSTLFF. DNA of the CDR3: TGCAGCGCCTATACCGATCCCAGCACACTGTTTTTT.

The rearrangement links TRBV11-3 to TRBJ2-3; 9 nucleotides agree with TRBD2. J gave up 8 bases and V 0 bases, and 6 bases lay outside the gene matches. Germline lookup yields CDR1 SGHNT and CDR2 YENEEA. This CDR3 has 15 amino acids. The DNA of the CDR3 is TGTGCCAGCAGCTTAGACGGAGCGGGGGGAGGTACGCAGTATTTT. Protein: CASSLDGAGGGTQYF.

The chain couples TRBV11-2 to TRBJ1-3; tentatively, D is TRBD1 (6 bases). Trimming shortened V by 6 bases and J by 0 bases, and 12 bases separated the two germline ends. This CDR3 is 15 amino acids long. CDR1 is SGHAT, CDR2 FQNNGV, per germline. This chain's CDR3 is CASSFGGTSGNTIYF. CDR3 coding DNA: TGTGCCAGCAGTTTCGGGGGCACCTCTGGAAACACCATATATTTT. The full variable domain, its missing parts supplied by reference TRBV11-2 and TRBJ1-3, is EAGVAQSPRYKIIEKRQSVAFWCNPISGHATLYWYQQILGQGPKLLIQFQNNGVVDDSQLPKDRFSAERLKGVDSTLKIQPAKLEDSAVYLCASSFGGTSGNTIYFGEGSWLTVV.

The V call is TRBV27, the J call TRBJ1-1; D is perhaps TRBD1 (5 bases). With 3 bases removed from V and 8 bases from J, the gap between germline ends came to 19 bases. CDR3 length: 15 amino acids. Germline lookup yields CDR1 MNHEY and CDR2 SMNVEV (reference sequence). CDR3 nucleotide sequence: TGTGCCAGCAGTTTGGCGGGGATCGCCCACAGGGAAGCTTTCTTT. This sequence encodes CASSLAGIAHREAFF.